The 22 T cell receptor beta chains in this list originate from one sample, sequenced in a study of control samples from healthy donors and cancer patients. The repertoire was sequenced with immunoSEQ multiplex PCR; TCRdb's copy has only in-frame clones and lacks some. The repertoire holds tens of thousands of clones, with about 87% as singletons. The sample taken for sequencing was PBMCs. The receptors here all came from an older woman with head and neck cancer.

The chain carries TRBV19 and TRBJ1-1, with TRBD1 matching 7 bases. CDR3 size: 13 residues. The trim removed 4 bases at V and 4 bases at J, leaving 3 bases unmatched. Germline V gene lookup returns CDR1 LNHDA and CDR2 SQIVND (reference sequence). The CDR3 loop is CASSKTGATEAFF. The DNA of the CDR3 is TGTGCCAGTAGTAAAACAGGGGCCACTGAAGCTTTCTTT.

V usage is TRBV28 and J usage is TRBJ1-1; no clear D. CDR3 length: 14 amino acids. V lost 5 bases and J 11 bases, leaving 21 bases between the germline ends. Per germline, CDR1 MDHEN and CDR2 SYDVKM. In DNA form, the CDR3 reads TGTGCCAGCAGTGGCAGGAGGGTAAAGATGAGTGCTTTCTTT. Protein: CASSGRRVKMSAFF.

The V and J genes are TRBV6-2 or TRBV6-3 and TRBJ2-1; TRBD1 matches at 10 bases. The germline V gene encodes CDR1 MNHEY and CDR2 SVGEGT. The trim removed 1 base at V and 9 bases at J, leaving 6 bases unmatched. The CDR3 extends over 15 amino acids. In DNA, the CDR3 is TGTGCCAGCAGTTACTTGGGACAGGGGTCTGTTGAGCAGTTCTTC. Translated: CASSYLGQGSVEQFF.

The rearrangement uses TRBV18 and TRBJ2-7, with 13 bases identical to TRBD2. Germline V gene data show CDR1 as KGHSH and CDR2 as LQKENI. V was pared by 3 bases and J by 3 bases, with 5 bases of the junction left unmatched. The CDR3 loop spans 16 amino acids. The CDR3 DNA is TGTGCCAGCTCACCTGGGACTAGCGGGACTGTCTACGAGCAGTACTTC. Its protein product is CASSPGTSGTVYEQYF.

This clone showed up just once. The J gene is TRBJ2-7, the V gene TRBV5-1, with a possible D match to TRBD1 (6 bases). The CDR3 length is 14 residues. Germline CDR1 reads SGHRS; CDR2 reads YFSETQ. Trimming left V 3 bases short and J 7 bases short, with 17 bases between. The DNA of the CDR3 is TGCGCCAGCAGCTGGGACAACCCTACGTTGGAGCAGTACTTC. This codes for CASSWDNPTLEQYF. Together with reference TRBV5-1 and TRBJ2-7, the CDR3 gives the full variable domain: KAGVTQTPRYLIKTRGQQVTLSCSPISGHRSVSWYQQTPGQGLQFLFEYFSETQRNKGNFPGRFSGRQFSNSRSEMNVSTLELGDSALYLCASSWDNPTLEQYFGPGTRLTVT.

This clone was observed a single time. The rearrangement links TRBV7-9 to TRBJ2-7, with 9 bases matching TRBD1. Germline V gene lookup returns CDR1 SEHNR and CDR2 FQNEAQ (reference sequence). This CDR3 is built from 15 residues. Unmatched junction bases numbered 6, after V lost 5 bases and J lost 1 base. The chain's CDR3 is CASSRRDRDSYEQYF. As DNA, the CDR3 is TGTGCCAGCAGCCGCCGGGACAGGGATTCCTACGAGCAGTACTTC.

The chain combines TRBV7-2 with TRBJ1-1; TRBD1 is a possible D gene (5 bases). This CDR3 spans 15 amino acids. Trimming stripped 11 bases from V and 0 bases from J, with 19 bases between. Germline V lookup: CDR1 SGHTA, CDR2 FQGNSA. CDR3: CASIGGAIMNTEAFF. The CDR3 region has the DNA TGTGCCTCTATAGGAGGGGCTATTATGAACACTGAAGCTTTCTTT.

The chain has TRBV28 and TRBJ2-2; TRBD2 matches 8 bases. The length of the CDR3 is 16 residues. V lost 6 bases to trimming and J lost 4 bases; unmatched junction nucleotides: 10. Germline V CDR1 and CDR2: MDHEN, SYDVKM. Here the CDR3 DNA reads TGTGCCAGCAGCTCGATCTGGCGGGAGGTCACCGGGGAGCTGTTTTTT. Encoded protein: CASSSIWREVTGELFF.

The chain links TRBV12-3 or TRBV12-4 to TRBJ2-5; D possibly corresponds to TRBD2 (6 bases). With 3 bases removed from V and 4 bases from J, the gap between germline ends came to 9 bases. The CDR3 runs 13 residues. The CDR3 spells CASSLSSAETQYF. For the CDR3, the DNA is TGTGCCAGCAGTTTGTCTAGCGCAGAGACCCAGTACTTC.

The CDR3, as DNA: TGTGCCAGTAGAAGTATGCAGGGCAGCTCCTACGAGCAGTACTTC. Residues: CASRSMQGSSYEQYF. This chain uses TRBV19 with TRBJ2-7, with a possible D match to TRBD1 (5 bases). This CDR3 contains 15 residues. Germline loops: CDR1 LNHDA, CDR2 SQIVND (reference sequence). V lost 6 bases and J lost 0, with 15 bases in between.

This chain connects TRBV6-5 to TRBJ2-2; no firm D call. V was clipped by 5 bases and J by 0 bases, with 10 bases between them. Germline CDR1 is MNHEY and CDR2 is SVGAGI. There are 15 residues in the CDR3. DNA for the CDR3: TGTGCCAGCAGTAGCCTTAGGGCGAACACCGGGGAGCTGTTTTTT. It is translated as CASSSLRANTGELFF.

The genes are TRBV7-6 and TRBJ2-1; D gene uncertain. Germline V CDR1 and CDR2: SGHVS, FNYEAQ. The CDR3 runs to 15 residues. The V end was cut by 6 bases, the J end by 1 base, with 13 bases between. CDR3 residues: CASSSELPSYNEQFF. CDR3 in DNA: TGTGCCAGCAGTTCAGAACTCCCATCCTACAATGAGCAGTTCTTC.

The count of this clone is one. The chain couples TRBV12-5 to TRBJ2-1, with 12 bases lining up with TRBD2. The CDR3 is 16 residues long. Looked up from germline, CDR1 is LGHNT and CDR2 is FRNRAP. V gave up 6 bases and J gave up 2 bases; unmatched junction bases: 5. In DNA, the CDR3 is TGTGCTAGTGGCCTCACTAGCGGGAGGCCCTACAATGAGCAGTTCTTC. Translating gives CASGLTSGRPYNEQFF.

This clone appeared once. V usage is TRBV6-1 and J usage is TRBJ2-2; D is possibly TRBD2 (6 bases). V was trimmed by 2 bases and J by 6 bases, leaving 16 bases between them. The CDR3 is 16 amino acids. CDR1 is MNHNS, CDR2 SASEGT, per germline. DNA of the CDR3: TGTGCCAGCAGTGAATATTTCGGGGGTAGCGCCGGGGAGCTGTTTTTT. Its translation is CASSEYFGGSAGELFF.

This chain uses TRBV7-9 with TRBJ2-1; D is unclear. CDR3 size: 12 residues. The V and J ends lost 1 base and 7 bases respectively, with 5 bases between them. Germline V gene lookup returns CDR1 SEHNR and CDR2 FQNEAQ (reference sequence). CDR3 loop: CASSLVSNEQFF. In DNA form, the CDR3 reads TGTGCCAGCAGCTTAGTCAGTAATGAGCAGTTCTTC. Supplemented by reference TRBV7-9 and TRBJ2-1, the full variable domain reads DTGVSQNPRHKITKRGQNVTFRCDPISEHNRLYWYRQTLGQGPEFLTYFQNEAQLEKSRLLSDRFSAERPKGSFSTLEIQRTEQGDSAMYLCASSLVSNEQFFGPGTRLTVL.

This clone showed up just once. V is TRBV18 and J is TRBJ1-3; 7 bases are a match to TRBD1. The CDR3 length is 16 residues. V trimming: 6 bases; J trimming: 2 bases; junction bases outside the gene matches: 10. CDR1 and CDR2 from the germline V gene are KGHSH and LQKENI. This chain's CDR3 is CASSFTTGFTGNTIYF. CDR3 in DNA: TGTGCCAGCTCGTTCACGACAGGGTTTACTGGAAACACCATATATTTT.

V is TRBV5-4 and J is TRBJ1-1, with 11 bases aligning to TRBD1. Looked up from germline, CDR1 is SGHNT and CDR2 is YYREEE (reference sequence). The length of the CDR3 is 12 residues. The V and J ends lost 4 bases and 10 bases, in that order; junction bases with no gene match: 3. CDR3 nucleotides: TGTGCCAGCAGCCCAGGGACAGGGGGAGCTTTCTTT. Translated, it gives CASSPGTGGAFF.

This chain links TRBV6-6 with TRBJ2-3; TRBD2 aligns across 14 bases. The germline V gene encodes CDR1 MNHNY and CDR2 SVGAGI (reference sequence). The V segment lost 5 bases and the J segment 4 bases; nucleotides outside the gene matches: 14. This CDR3 has 19 residues. The CDR3 loop is CASSLYGTSGSSRADTQYF. DNA for the CDR3: TGTGCCAGCAGTCTCTACGGGACTAGCGGGAGCTCACGCGCAGATACGCAGTATTTT.

The chain carries TRBV11-2 and TRBJ1-6; 7 bases line up with TRBD1. The CDR3 sequence is 15 residues long. V lost 4 bases to trimming and J lost 7 bases; unmatched junction nucleotides: 7. In germline, CDR1 is SGHAT, CDR2 FQNNGV. The CDR3 DNA reads as TGTGCCAGCAGCTCCTTACAGGGGCCGAATTCACCCCTCCACTTT. Translating it yields CASSSLQGPNSPLHF.

This sequence joins TRBV4-3 and TRBJ1-2; the D is unclear. The V and J ends lost 2 bases and 5 bases respectively, with 12 bases between them. The CDR3 runs 14 residues. The germline V gene has CDR1 LGHNA and CDR2 YSLEER. Here the CDR3 reads CASSQRPTMYGYTF. In DNA, the CDR3 is TGCGCCAGCAGCCAACGTCCCACAATGTATGGCTACACCTTC.

The rearrangement joins TRBV30 to TRBJ1-3; D is unresolved. This CDR3 region has 12 residues. The ends were cut back, 2 bases at V and 2 bases at J, with 4 bases in the middle. Germline loops: CDR1 GTSNPN, CDR2 SVGIG (reference sequence). The CDR3, as DNA: TGTGCCTGGAGTAGGGCTGGAAACACCATATATTTT. It translates to CAWSRAGNTIYF.

The genes are TRBV6-4 and TRBJ1-2; 9 bases agree with TRBD1. With V trimmed by 2 bases and J by 6 bases, 19 bases remained unmatched. CDR3 length: 19 amino acids. The germline CDR1 and CDR2 sequences are MRHNA and SNTAGT. CDR3: CASSDRPAGTGFPLNGYTF. CDR3 DNA: TGTGCCAGCAGTGACCGTCCTGCCGGGACAGGGTTCCCCCTCAATGGCTACACCTTC.